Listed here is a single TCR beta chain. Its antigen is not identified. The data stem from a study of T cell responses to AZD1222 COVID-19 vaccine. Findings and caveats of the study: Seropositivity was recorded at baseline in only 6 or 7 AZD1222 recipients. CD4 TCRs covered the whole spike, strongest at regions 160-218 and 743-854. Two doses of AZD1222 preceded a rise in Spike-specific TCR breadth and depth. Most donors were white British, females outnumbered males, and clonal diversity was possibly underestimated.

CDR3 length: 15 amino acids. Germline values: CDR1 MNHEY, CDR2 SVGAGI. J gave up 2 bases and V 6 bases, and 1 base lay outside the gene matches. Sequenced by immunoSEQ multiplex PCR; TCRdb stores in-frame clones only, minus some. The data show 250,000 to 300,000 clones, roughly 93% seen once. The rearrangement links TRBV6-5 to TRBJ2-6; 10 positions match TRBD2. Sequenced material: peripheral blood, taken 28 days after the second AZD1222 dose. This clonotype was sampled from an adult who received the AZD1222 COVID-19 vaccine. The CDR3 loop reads CASRLAGAGANVLTF. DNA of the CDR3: TGTGCCAGCAGGCTAGCGGGAGCTGGGGCCAACGTCCTGACTTTC.